This T cell receptor (beta chain) was retrieved from a study of shared T cell receptors in the human thymus. V lost 2 bases, J lost 3 bases, and 14 bases lay in between. Germline CDR1 reads SGDLS; CDR2 reads YYNGEE. The CDR3 consists of 15 residues. Sequenced by immunoSEQ multiplex PCR; TCRdb stores in-frame clones only, minus some. This table has tens of thousands of clones, 90% to 95% appearing once. The sequenced sample was thymocytes. The V gene is TRBV9, the J gene TRBJ1-2, with D tentatively TRBD1 (5 bases). This TCR was recovered from a human donor. In DNA form, the CDR3 reads TGTGCCAGCAGCGTTCGACAGATCCCTGACTATGGCTACACCTTC. It translates to CASSVRQIPDYGYTF.